The sequence of this TCR beta chain was determined in a study of T cell responses to AZD1222 COVID-19 vaccine. TCRdb keeps only in-frame clones here, not all; method: immunoSEQ multiplex PCR. This sample has about 210,000 clones, with around 92% found just once. Comment on this clone: Its antigen is still unknown.

Overall study results and limits: Spike-specific TCR breadth and depth rose after two AZD1222 doses. Seropositive status at baseline applied to only 5 to 7 AZD1222 recipients.

The CDR3 totals 13 residues. Germline V CDR1 and CDR2: MDHEN, SYDVKM. Deletions cut 6 bases from V and 1 base from J, with 9 bases between. The starting material was peripheral blood, obtained on day 0 of AZD1222 vaccination. V is TRBV28 and J is TRBJ1-2, with D hard to call. The receptor was isolated from an adult in good health. CDR3 nucleotide sequence: TGTGCCAGCAGGATGACGGTTAACTATGGCTACACCTTC. It is translated as CASRMTVNYGYTF.